This TCR beta chain is from a study of control samples from healthy donors and cancer patients. Assay: immunoSEQ multiplex PCR; the TCRdb copy retains only in-frame clones and omits some. The top ten hold around 1.5% of the sample, which has 150,000 to 200,000 clones, roughly nine tenths seen once. The V gene end was trimmed by 1 base and the J gene end by 4 bases; junction bases not matched to a gene: 3. The CDR3 has 14 amino acids. Germline CDR1 reads SGDLS; CDR2 reads YYNGEE. This receptor was identified in a woman aged 25-40 years in good health. The chain employs TRBV9 and TRBJ2-7; 9 bases align to TRBD1. The sequenced material came from blood. The CDR3 here is CASSVQQGAYEQYF. CDR3 bases: TGTGCCAGCAGCGTACAACAGGGGGCGTACGAGCAGTACTTC.